What follows is one T cell receptor beta chain and its context. The specificity of this receptor is unknown. No base quality information exists; no much larger clone differs at one position. This sample is drawn from a study of cytomegalovirus exposure and HLA in healthy donors (dated by TCRdb to about 2017). Looking at the study overall: According to a later analysis, the roughly 120 validation repertoires were produced on the same platform as the 666 repertoires of the first cohort. A separate validation cohort of 100 to 150 different subjects was used in addition to the approximately 700-subject first cohort. The study aimed to test whether cataloging public T cell receptors could reveal signatures of past pathogen exposure. High-throughput TCR immunosequencing, statistical association of individual TCRs with disease status, and machine learning were combined to predict cytomegalovirus infection status.

The receptor library was made with the immunoSEQ multiplex PCR assay. In the paper's pipeline: A statistical classification framework was built to diagnose cytomegalovirus status from the catalog of TCR beta chain sequences. TCRdb took this table from immuneACCESS and kept in-frame rearrangements with V and J called. Such tables lack part of the clones; where checked against another copy, unresolved V genes explain under half of the gap, and the rest is unexplained. The V and J calls and clone size come from that table; D and trimming were worked out from the DNA. The sample yields hundreds of thousands of clones; about 90% were counted once. The top ten hold around 13% of the sample. Separate from the roughly 650-subject first cohort, the validation cohort of 90 to 150 subjects was the group to which the donors belonged. V has 4 bases trimmed and J has 2 bases trimmed; junction bases matching no gene number 4. From a lookup of the germline V gene, CDR1 and CDR2 are SGHRS and YFSETQ. Taken from cysteine to phenylalanine, the CDR3 has 16 residues. The CDR3 DNA has 48 bases and is translated from base 1.

What the research found in general, with its limitations: In both the original and validation cohorts, the classifier was reported to diagnose cytomegalovirus status with high specificity and sensitivity. All 130 or so repertoires were used to score co-occurrence in the validation cohort in a later analysis, because that analysis had no HLA typing for the cohort. The authors suggested that the approach could potentially be generalized to other disease states and immunological phenotypes. A few of the identified cytomegalovirus-associated TCR beta chains were confirmed in vitro to be specific for cytomegalovirus antigens. Of the cluster scores, roughly 93% were above 0 in a later analysis, which found that TCRs clustered in the first cohort also tended to co-occur in the roughly 130 validation repertoires. While some public TCRs were present in many individuals, most TCR sequences turned up only very rarely across donors. A total of fewer than 200 TCR beta chains were listed by the study as associated with cytomegalovirus.

The receptor chain draws on TRBV5-1 and TRBJ2-2, and 11 junctional nucleotides match TRBD2. The clonotype comes from a man younger than 35 in good health and CMV-seropositive. Material: PBMCs. CDR3 protein: CASSEGLAVNTGELFF. The DNA reads as follows: TGCGCCAGCAGCGAGGGACTAGCGGTTAACACCGGGGAGCTGTTTTTT.